These 26 T cell receptor beta chains were sequenced from one sample in a study of cytomegalovirus exposure and HLA in healthy donors. The PCR employed 60 Vbeta primers together with 13 Jbeta primers. The protocol was immunoSEQ multiplex PCR, while the TCRdb copy is restricted to in-frame clones and leaves out a portion. The profile shows tens of thousands of clones, approximately 74% of them singletons. The sample was PBMCs. These receptors all stem from a woman aged 45-65 years in good health and CMV-seropositive.

The J gene is TRBJ2-7, the V gene TRBV6-6, with a tentative D call TRBD1 (6 bases). The CDR3 length is 13 residues. Trimming took off 7 bases at V and 6 bases at J, with 16 bases between the two ends. Germline assignment: CDR1 MNHNY and CDR2 SVGAGI (reference sequence). CDR3 in DNA: TGTGCCAGCACCCCCAGGGGACACTCCGAGCAGTACTTC. Translated, it gives CASTPRGHSEQYF.

The chain joins TRBV7-3 to TRBJ2-1; D ambiguous. Germline V gives CDR1 SGHTA, CDR2 FQGTGA. Trimming stripped 2 bases from V and 9 bases from J, with 5 bases between. The CDR3 sequence is 11 residues long. The CDR3 here is CASSLHSEQFF. CDR3 DNA sequence: TGTGCCAGCAGCTTACATAGTGAGCAGTTCTTC. Using reference TRBV7-3 and TRBJ2-1 for the parts outside the CDR3, the full variable domain is GAGVSQTPSNKVTEKGKYVELRCDPISGHTALYWYRQSLGQGPEFLIYFQGTGAADDSGLPNDRFFAVRPEGSVSTLKIQRTERGDSAVYLCASSLHSEQFFGPGTRLTVL.

The chain uses TRBV7-2 and TRBJ2-7; 14 nucleotides align to TRBD2. The CDR3 covers 19 residues. Germline CDR1 and CDR2: SGHTA and FQGNSA. With 2 bases clipped from V and 0 bases from J, the junction kept 9 bases outside the gene matches. For the CDR3, the DNA is TGTGCCAGCAGCTTACCGATGACTAGCGGGAGGGTCCTCTCCTACGAGCAGTACTTC. Its translation: CASSLPMTSGRVLSYEQYF.

V and J are TRBV28 and TRBJ1-2; D unresolved. Germline CDR1 is MDHEN and CDR2 is SYDVKM. The germline V and J ends were trimmed by 10 bases and 4 bases, with 13 bases remaining between them. The length of the CDR3 is 12 residues. The CDR3 spells CANQKPSYGYTF. DNA for the CDR3: TGTGCCAACCAAAAACCTAGCTATGGCTACACCTTC.

The J gene is TRBJ2-1, the V gene TRBV15; 7 bases fit TRBD2. The CDR3 has 14 residues. Germline CDR1 is LNHNV and CDR2 is YYDKDF (reference sequence). The V and J ends lost 0 bases and 15 bases, in that order; junction bases with no gene match: 11. The DNA of the CDR3 is TGTGCCACCAGCAGAGATCAAAGGGGAGGGGAGGCGTTCTTC. The encoded protein is CATSRDQRGGEAFF.

The V and J genes are TRBV4-2 and TRBJ2-1; 10 bases are shared with TRBD2. CDR1 LGHNA and CDR2 YNFKEQ come from the germline V gene. This CDR3 has 18 amino acids. V lost 1 base and J lost 6; bases outside the gene matches: 12. The CDR3 reads CASSQGDRAGGPFNEQFF. The CDR3 DNA reads TGTGCCAGCAGCCAAGGGGACCGAGCGGGAGGGCCCTTCAATGAGCAGTTCTTC.

This clone turned up a few times. The V gene is TRBV30, the J gene TRBJ2-7; D not certain. This CDR3 region has 11 residues. Germline V lookup: CDR1 GTSNPN, CDR2 SVGIG (reference sequence). The V end was cut by 0 bases, the J end by 6 bases, with 6 bases between. CDR3 sequence reads: CAWSVSIEQYF. The CDR3, as DNA: TGTGCCTGGAGTGTTTCCATCGAGCAGTACTTC.

The genes are TRBV6-5 and TRBJ2-7, with 14 bases that match TRBD2. This CDR3 comprises 15 residues. Germline lookup yields CDR1 MNHEY and CDR2 SVGAGI. The J segment lost 7 bases and the V segment lost 0 bases, leaving 2 bases of the junction unmatched. This CDR3 reads CASSYSRLAGGEQYF. The CDR3 DNA is TGTGCCAGCAGTTACTCGAGACTAGCGGGAGGGGAGCAGTACTTC.

The rearrangement uses TRBV2 and TRBJ1-2, with a possible D match to TRBD1 (5 bases). The CDR3 length is 15 residues. CDR1 is SNHLY and CDR2 is FYNNEI in the germline V gene. V dropped 2 bases and J dropped 0 bases, with 10 bases sitting between them. This chain's CDR3 is CASSERQIANYGYTF. CDR3 DNA: TGTGCCAGCAGTGAACGACAGATTGCTAACTATGGCTACACCTTC.

This CDR3 is CAISESSPGRAEQYF. The CDR3 DNA reads TGTGCCATCAGTGAGTCCTCCCCCGGGAGGGCCGAGCAGTACTTC. The chain recombines TRBV10-3 with TRBJ2-7; 8 nucleotides match TRBD2. The CDR3 is 15 residues long. In germline, CDR1 is ENHRY, CDR2 SYGVKD. V shed 0 bases and J 6 bases; nucleotides not matched to a gene: 7.

The J gene is TRBJ2-2, the V gene TRBV6-5; D is perhaps TRBD1 (6 bases). Trimming removed 9 bases at V and 7 bases at J, with 9 bases between. Germline V gene lookup returns CDR1 MNHEY and CDR2 SVGAGI. This CDR3 has 11 residues. The CDR3 loop reads CASRGIGELFF. In DNA form, the CDR3 reads TGTGCCAGTAGGGGGATCGGGGAGCTGTTTTTT.

This clone was counted once. V gene TRBV9 combines with J gene TRBJ2-7; 7 bases agree with TRBD2. V dropped 0 bases and J dropped 3; count of bases not matched to a gene: 6. Germline V gene sequence: CDR1 SGDLS, CDR2 YYNGEE. The CDR3 covers 15 residues. CDR3 amino acids: CASSVGLAALYEQYF. For the CDR3, the DNA is TGTGCCAGCAGCGTAGGGCTAGCGGCACTCTACGAGCAGTACTTC.

V is TRBV4-1 and J is TRBJ1-2; no firm D call. Germline assignment: CDR1 MGHRA and CDR2 YSYEKL. The V end was cut by 0 bases, the J end by 7 bases, with 15 bases between. This CDR3 comprises 15 residues. The CDR3 loop reads CASSQDRSDFFGYTF. CDR3 bases: TGCGCCAGCAGCCAAGATCGATCAGACTTCTTTGGCTACACCTTC.

V usage is TRBV15 and J usage is TRBJ2-7; no clear D. The germline V gene encodes CDR1 LNHNV and CDR2 YYDKDF (reference sequence). The V gene lost 2 bases and the J gene lost 5 bases, with 10 bases spanning the gap. This CDR3 has 13 residues. CDR3 amino acids: CATSRRIENEQYF. CDR3 sequence (DNA): TGTGCCACCAGCAGAAGAATCGAGAACGAGCAGTACTTC. Full variable domain (outside the CDR3, taken from reference TRBV15 and TRBJ2-7): DAMVIQNPRYQVTQFGKPVTLSCSQTLNHNVMYWYQQKSSQAPKLLFHYYDKDFNNEADTPDNFQSRRPNTSFCFLDIRSPGLGDTAMYLCATSRRIENEQYFGPGTRLTVT.

The gene calls are TRBV28 and TRBJ2-7; D might be TRBD2 (6 bases). Germline loops: CDR1 MDHEN, CDR2 SYDVKM. The germline V and J ends were trimmed by 6 bases and 6 bases, with 15 bases remaining between them. The CDR3 spans 13 residues. In DNA form, the CDR3 reads TGTGCCAGCAGGGAGGGGAGGATCCCCGAGCAGTACTTC. Its translation is CASREGRIPEQYF.

This clone was counted between two and nine times. The same CDR3 arises from other DNA sequences in this sample as well. The rearrangement uses TRBV10-2 and TRBJ2-7, with 13 bases aligning to TRBD2. V lost 3 bases and J lost 2; bases outside the gene matches: 1. This CDR3 is built from 15 residues. Per germline, CDR1 WSHSY and CDR2 SAAADI. Here the CDR3 DNA reads TGCGCCAGCAGTGAACTAGCGGGAGGGGCCTACGAGCAGTACTTC. This codes for CASSELAGGAYEQYF.

This sequence joins TRBV29-1 and TRBJ1-1; a possible D gene is TRBD1 (5 bases). The germline gives CDR1 SQVTM, CDR2 ANQGSEA. This CDR3 has 11 amino acids. V lost 8 bases and J lost 6, with 13 bases in between. The DNA for the CDR3 is TGCAGCTTGAGGGCGGGGGCTGAAGCTTTCTTT. It codes for CSLRAGAEAFF.

The genes are TRBV2 and TRBJ2-7; 8 bases align to TRBD2. Germline V gene data show CDR1 as SNHLY and CDR2 as FYNNEI. The CDR3 extends over 13 amino acids. Unmatched junction bases numbered 6, after V lost 7 bases and J lost 4 bases. The CDR3 sequence: CASTVREGYEQYF. The DNA of the CDR3 is TGTGCCAGCACCGTTCGGGAGGGTTACGAGCAGTACTTC.

The CDR3 DNA reads TGTGCCAGCAGTGGAGGGACTAGCGGGAGGGAAGAGACCCAGTACTTC. The encoded protein is CASSGGTSGREETQYF. V and J are TRBV6-1 and TRBJ2-5; 16 bases map to TRBD2. Germline CDR1 reads MNHNS; CDR2 reads SASEGT. Trimming at V came to 4 bases and at J to 3 bases, leaving 2 bases not matched to a gene. The CDR3 consists of 16 residues.

J is TRBJ1-1 and V is TRBV5-6; the D gene is possibly TRBD1 (5 bases). CDR3 length: 15 amino acids. Trimming removed 0 bases at V and 1 base at J, with 10 bases between. Germline V gene lookup returns CDR1 SGHDT and CDR2 YYEEEE. DNA of the CDR3: TGTGCCAGCAGCTTGGTCCAGGGCACGAACACTGAAGCTTTCTTT. This sequence encodes CASSLVQGTNTEAFF.

V gene TRBV9 combines with J gene TRBJ1-2, with D perhaps matching TRBD1 (6 bases). This CDR3 region has 13 residues. The V and J ends lost 4 bases and 3 bases respectively, with 10 bases between them. Germline V CDR1 and CDR2: SGDLS, YYNGEE. DNA for the CDR3: TGTGCCAGCAGCCCGACAGGCTACTATGGCTACACCTTC. Amino acids: CASSPTGYYGYTF.

V and J are TRBV19 and TRBJ2-6; TRBD2 aligns across 7 bases. CDR3 size: 15 residues. The V and J ends lost 11 bases and 0 bases, in that order; junction bases with no gene match: 7. Per germline, CDR1 LNHDA and CDR2 SQIVND (reference sequence). The CDR3 nucleotides read TGTGCCGTGGATGGGAGGGCCTCTGGGGCCAACGTCCTGACTTTC. Amino acids: CAVDGRASGANVLTF. The variable domain in full, with the rest retrieved from reference TRBV19 and TRBJ2-6, is DGGITQSPKYLFRKEGQNVTLSCEQNLNHDAMYWYRQDPGQGLRLIYYSQIVNDFQKGDIAEGYSVSREKKESFPLTVTSAQKNPTAFYLCAVDGRASGANVLTFGAGSRLTVL.

This clone was recorded only once. The V and J genes are TRBV10-1 and TRBJ2-3; TRBD2 aligns across 8 bases. The CDR3 spans 15 residues. J was trimmed by 3 bases and V by 5 bases; bases with no gene match: 7. Looked up from germline, CDR1 is WNHNN and CDR2 is SYGVQD (reference sequence). CDR3: CASSLSGGRTDTQYF. The DNA for the CDR3 is TGCGCCAGCAGTCTATCGGGAGGGCGGACAGATACGCAGTATTTT.

The J gene is TRBJ2-7, the V gene TRBV6-6; TRBD1 matches 9 bases. CDR3 size: 15 residues. The germline V gene has CDR1 MNHNY and CDR2 SVGAGI (reference sequence). V was pared by 3 bases and J by 2 bases, with 5 bases of the junction left unmatched. This chain's CDR3 is CASSYDRGVAYEQYF. The CDR3 DNA follows: TGTGCCAGCAGTTATGACAGGGGGGTCGCCTACGAGCAGTACTTC.

This chain links TRBV18 with TRBJ1-5; D not certain. This CDR3 has 15 amino acids. The V end lost 3 bases, the J end lost 7 bases, and 16 bases lay between the germline ends. Germline CDR1 reads KGHSH; CDR2 reads LQKENI. CDR3 protein: CASSPRSSVEQPQHF. In nucleotides, the CDR3 is TGTGCCAGCTCACCCCGCTCTTCAGTTGAACAGCCCCAGCATTTT.

The V call is TRBV7-6, the J call TRBJ2-5; a weak D match, TRBD1 (7 bases). Germline lookup yields CDR1 SGHVS and CDR2 FNYEAQ. This CDR3 is built from 13 residues. V shed 5 bases and J shed 5 bases, with 12 bases lying between them. CDR3 bases: TGTGCCAGCAGCCAGGGGGGAGCCGAGACCCAGTACTTC. Translating gives CASSQGGAETQYF.